The rows below give T cell receptor beta chains drawn from one sample of a study of blood T cell repertoires in COVID-19. The data were produced by immunoSEQ multiplex PCR, yet TCRdb's version contains in-frame clones alone and is incomplete. Among 90,000 to 140,000 clones, approximately 78% were seen once, and the ten largest hold about 16%. Sequenced: peripheral blood. Source of these receptors: a woman older than 75 with acute or convalescent COVID-19. Each CDR3 is given with its conserved first and last residue. A D gene is named only where the DNA matches it firmly. Clone size is given for some rows only: seen once, a few or many times, or a class if the clone is expanded.

j_call clone_size v_call d_call cdr3_nt cdr3_aa
TRBJ2-6 NA TRBV19 NA TGTGCCAGTAGTTCCCACAGGGCCGGGGCCAACGTCCTGACTTTC CASSSHRAGANVLTF
TRBJ1-5 NA TRBV9 TRBD1 TGTGCCAGCAGCGTAGGGCAGGGGGCAAATCAGCCCCAGCATTTT CASSVGQGANQPQHF
TRBJ2-2 NA TRBV5-4 TRBD2 TGTGCCAGCAGCTTGGCCAGCGGGAGTCCCGGGGAGCTGTTTTTT CASSLASGSPGELFF
TRBJ2-2 NA TRBV9 NA TGTGCCAGCAGCGTAGCTCTTGTGGCGGGAACCGGGGAGCTGTTTTTT CASSVALVAGTGELFF
TRBJ2-7 NA TRBV5-1 NA TGCGCCAGCAGCTTGGGACTGAGCTCCTACGAGCAGTACTTC CASSLGLSSYEQYF
TRBJ2-7 NA TRBV11-2 NA TGTGCCAGCAGCACTAGCTTCCGAACCTACGAGCAGTACTTC CASSTSFRTYEQYF
TRBJ2-3 NA TRBV5-1 TRBD2 TGCGCCAGCAGCCCCCAACCCGGGAGGAGTACAGATACGCAGTATTTT CASSPQPGRSTDTQYF
TRBJ2-5 once TRBV10-1 TRBD2 TGCGCCAGCAGTGGAGCGTGGCAAGCGGGAGTATGGGAGACCCAGTACTTC CASSGAWQAGVWETQYF
TRBJ1-2 once TRBV18 NA TGTGCCAGCTCACCACCGGTTAAAGGGGGTGATGGCTACACCTTC CASSPPVKGGDGYTF
TRBJ2-5 NA TRBV18 NA TGTGCCACCTCAGCGGACAGACAAGAGACCCAGTACTTC CATSADRQETQYF
TRBJ2-1 once TRBV28 TRBD2 TGTGCCAGCACCCTAGCGGGAGGGCTTTCCTACAATGAGCAGTTCTTC CASTLAGGLSYNEQFF
TRBJ2-7 once TRBV5-4 NA TGTGCCAGCAGCTTGGGTGCTAGCCCCGAGCAGTACTTC CASSLGASPEQYF
TRBJ1-5 NA TRBV7-2 TRBD1 TGTGCCAGCAGCTTAGCAGTCGGGACAGGGGCCCTGGGACAGCCCCAGCATTTT CASSLAVGTGALGQPQHF
TRBJ2-3 NA TRBV11-3 TRBD1 TGTGCCAGCAGCTTAGTAACGGGGACAGGGGGCACAGATACGCAGTATTTT CASSLVTGTGGTDTQYF
TRBJ2-3 few TRBV3-1/TRBV3-2 TRBD2 TGTGCCAGCAGCCGTGGACTAGCGGGAGGCACAGATACGCAGTATTTT CASSRGLAGGTDTQYF
TRBJ2-1 once TRBV6-6 TRBD2 TGTGCCAGCAGAAATAGCGGGAGGGGGACCTACAATGAGCAGTTCTTC CASRNSGRGTYNEQFF
TRBJ2-1 NA TRBV7-9 NA TGTGCCAGCAGCTTATGGGGGGACCAGACTGACAATGAGCAGTTCTTC CASSLWGDQTDNEQFF
TRBJ1-2 NA TRBV4-3 NA TGCGCCAGCAGCCAAGAGATGGGAGGGATTGACTATGGCTACACCTTC CASSQEMGGIDYGYTF
TRBJ1-2 NA TRBV12-3/TRBV12-4 NA TGTGCCAGCAGAGGATCGTGGGAGGATGGCTACACCTTC CASRGSWEDGYTF
TRBJ1-4 NA TRBV27 NA TGTGCCAGCAGGAGAGGGGGTGAGGGTGAAAAACTGTTTTTT CASRRGGEGEKLFF
TRBJ2-5 NA TRBV5-1 NA TGCGCCAGCAGCCACCAATGGGCCGGGACATCTCAAGAGACCCAGTACTTC CASSHQWAGTSQETQYF
TRBJ2-1 NA TRBV27 NA TGTGCCAGCAGTTTAGGGGGCAAGGGAGATGAGCAGTTCTTC CASSLGGKGDEQFF
TRBJ1-1 NA TRBV29-1 TRBD1 TGCAGCGTCGTGACAGGGTTAAGAACTGAAGCTTTCTTT CSVVTGLRTEAFF
TRBJ2-2 NA TRBV12-5 TRBD2 TGTGCTAGTGCCTGGGGGGGGGCGAACACCGGGGAGCTGTTTTTT CASAWGGANTGELFF
TRBJ2-1 NA TRBV6-5 TRBD1 TGTGCCAGCAGTCCCGGGACAGGGAACTACAATGAGCAGTTCTTC CASSPGTGNYNEQFF
TRBJ1-1 NA TRBV29-1 NA TGCAGCGTTAAGGTCAGGCCTATGAACACTGAAGCTTTCTTT CSVKVRPMNTEAFF
TRBJ1-1 NA TRBV28 NA TGTGCCAGCAGCGGGGGGGGCACTGAAGCTTTCTTT CASSGGGTEAFF
TRBJ1-4 NA TRBV21-1 NA TGTGCCACCGGCTTCGGGGGGTACGAAAAACTGTTTTTT CATGFGGYEKLFF
TRBJ2-3 NA TRBV11-2 NA TGTGCCAGCAGCTTATGGGGAGGAGATACGCAGTATTTT CASSLWGGDTQYF
TRBJ1-2 NA TRBV7-9 TRBD1 TGTGCCAGCAGCGTGGGGTTCCGAGCGGGACAGGCTGGCTACACCTTC CASSVGFRAGQAGYTF
TRBJ2-4 NA TRBV5-1 NA TGCGCCAGCAGCTTGGACGGTGGAGCCAAAAACATTCAGTACTTC CASSLDGGAKNIQYF
TRBJ2-2 NA TRBV12-5 TRBD1 TGTGCTAGTGGTTTGCAACAGGGGGGCACCGGGGAGCTGTTTTTT CASGLQQGGTGELFF
TRBJ2-3 NA TRBV6-5 NA TGTGCCAGCAGTTACGGGGCCAGGGGAATCACAGATACGCAGTATTTT CASSYGARGITDTQYF
TRBJ2-5 NA TRBV5-8 NA TGTGCCAGCAGCTTGGTCCGTGGGAGTAAAGAGACCCAGTACTTC CASSLVRGSKETQYF
TRBJ2-3 NA TRBV4-1 NA TGCGCCAGCAGCCAGTCGGGGAGAGGTGGCACAGATACGCAGTATTTT CASSQSGRGGTDTQYF
TRBJ1-2 NA TRBV2 TRBD1 TGTGCCAGCAGTCCGGGACAGAGGAAGAGTGGCTACACCTTC CASSPGQRKSGYTF
TRBJ1-5 NA TRBV4-1 TRBD1 TGCGCCAGCAGCCAACAGGGGGCCGGGCAGCCCCAGCATTTT CASSQQGAGQPQHF
TRBJ2-3 NA TRBV10-1 NA TGCGCCAGCAGTGAGGCGCTGAAGGCGGCCCATTTTGATACGCAGTATTTT CASSEALKAAHFDTQYF
TRBJ2-3 NA TRBV3-1/TRBV3-2 NA TGTGCCAGCAGCCAAGTAGGTCAGGTCGGCACAGATACGCAGTATTTT CASSQVGQVGTDTQYF
TRBJ2-1 NA TRBV7-9 NA TGTGCCAGCAGCTCCCCCGGGGAATCGGGTTTCTACAATGAGCAGTTCTTC CASSSPGESGFYNEQFF
TRBJ1-4 NA TRBV29-1 NA TGCAGCGTTGCTTCAGGGCAAACTAATGAAAAACTGTTTTTT CSVASGQTNEKLFF
TRBJ2-3 NA TRBV11-2 NA TGTGCCAGCAGCTTAGAATTAGCGTGGCCCTTATTGAAGTATTTT CASSLELAWPLLKYF
TRBJ2-4 NA TRBV6-1 NA TGTGCCAGCAGTGAAGTGAGGGGAGGCATTCAGTACTTC CASSEVRGGIQYF
TRBJ1-1 NA TRBV5-1 NA TGCGCCAGCAGCTATGGGGGGGGCGCGGAAGCTTTCTTT CASSYGGGAEAFF
TRBJ2-2 NA TRBV2 NA TGTGCCAGCAGTGAAAGGAGAGCGGGGAACACCGGGGAGCTGTTTTTT CASSERRAGNTGELFF
TRBJ1-4 NA TRBV19 NA TGTGCCAGTAGGGACCGGGGGGCTATTGAAAAACTGTTTTTT CASRDRGAIEKLFF
TRBJ1-4 once TRBV2 NA TGTGCCAGCAGTGATAGTGACAGTCGCGAAAAACTGTTTTTT CASSDSDSREKLFF
TRBJ1-2 NA TRBV28 NA TGTGCCAGCAGTTTCCTTCCGGGGAGCTTCTATGGCTACACCTTC CASSFLPGSFYGYTF
TRBJ2-5 NA TRBV12-3/TRBV12-4 NA TGTGCCAGCAGTTTAGCACAGCAAGAGACCCAGTACTTC CASSLAQQETQYF
TRBJ1-1 NA TRBV30 TRBD1 TGTGCCTGGACCGAATCGAGACAGGGAAGAGCTTTCTTT CAWTESRQGRAFF
TRBJ2-3 NA TRBV19 TRBD1 TGTGCCAGTAGTGTACGGGACAGTCCCCCCTACACAGATACGCAGTATTTT CASSVRDSPPYTDTQYF
TRBJ2-3 NA TRBV28 TRBD2 TGTGCCAGCAGTTTAACTAGCGGGATAGTTACGCAGTATTTT CASSLTSGIVTQYF
TRBJ2-5 NA TRBV24-1 TRBD1 TGTGCCACCAGTGACCCCGGGACAGGGGGAGGAGAGACCCAGTACTTC CATSDPGTGGGETQYF
TRBJ2-3 NA TRBV30 TRBD1 TGTGCCTGGGGTGTGACAGGGGCAGATACGCAGTATTTT CAWGVTGADTQYF
TRBJ2-5 NA TRBV5-8 NA TGTGCCAGCAGCCCAGGGAGGCTCGAGGCCCAGTACTTC CASSPGRLEAQYF
TRBJ1-6 NA TRBV27 NA TGTGCCAGCAGTTTCCGACTGGGGGCTGACTCACCCCTCCACTTT CASSFRLGADSPLHF
TRBJ2-5 NA TRBV11-2 NA TGTGCCAGCAGCTTCTCGGGGGTACCAGAGACCCAGTACTTC CASSFSGVPETQYF
TRBJ2-3 once TRBV29-1 TRBD2 TGCAGCGGGGTAGGACTAGCGGGAGGGACAGATACGCAGTATTTT CSGVGLAGGTDTQYF
TRBJ1-3 NA TRBV7-2 TRBD1 TGTGCCAGCAGCTACAGGGGCGCCGGAAACACCATATATTTT CASSYRGAGNTIYF
TRBJ2-1 NA TRBV7-9 TRBD1 TGTGCCAGCAGCTCCCGATCGGGACAGGTATGGAATGAGCAGTTCTTC CASSSRSGQVWNEQFF